The clone carrying this T cell receptor (beta chain) was seen a few times. This entry belongs to a study of blood T cell repertoires in COVID-19. Assay used: immunoSEQ multiplex PCR; TCRdb lists only in-frame clones, some missing. Of 150,000 or so clones listed, approximately 87% are singletons. Per the germline V gene, CDR1 is SGHTA and CDR2 is FQGNSA. The CDR3 has 13 amino acids. V lost 6 bases to trimming and J lost 2 bases, with 11 bases between them. The sample taken for sequencing was peripheral blood. This clonotype originated in a woman aged 70-85 years with COVID-19, enrolled during active disease. The chain couples TRBV7-2 to TRBJ2-7, with D perhaps matching TRBD1 (6 bases). The CDR3 protein is CASRPTGTYEQYF. The CDR3 DNA reads TGTGCCAGCAGGCCCACAGGGACCTACGAGCAGTACTTC.